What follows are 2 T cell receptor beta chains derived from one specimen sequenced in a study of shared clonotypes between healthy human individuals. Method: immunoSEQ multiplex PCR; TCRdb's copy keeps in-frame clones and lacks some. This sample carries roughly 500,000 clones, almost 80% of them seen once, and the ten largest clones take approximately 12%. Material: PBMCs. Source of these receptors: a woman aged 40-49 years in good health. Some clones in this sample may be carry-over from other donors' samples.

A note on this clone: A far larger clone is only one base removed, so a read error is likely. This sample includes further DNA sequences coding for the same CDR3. The CDR3 sequence is CASSRDRAYEQYF. The CDR3 DNA sequence: TGTGCCAGCAGCAGGGACAGGGCCTACGAGCAGTACTTC. The rearrangement joins TRBV7-8 to TRBJ2-7; 9 bases map to TRBD1. The CDR3 totals 13 residues. CDR1 is SGHVS and CDR2 is FQNEAQ in the germline V gene. The trim removed 5 bases at V and 2 bases at J, leaving 1 base unmatched. Drawing the rest from reference TRBV7-8 and TRBJ2-7, the complete variable domain is GAGVSQSPRYKVAKRGQDVALRCDPISGHVSLFWYQQALGQGPEFLTYFQNEAQLDKSGLPSDRFFAERPEGSVSTLKIQRTQQEDSAVYLCASSRDRAYEQYFGPGTRLTVT.

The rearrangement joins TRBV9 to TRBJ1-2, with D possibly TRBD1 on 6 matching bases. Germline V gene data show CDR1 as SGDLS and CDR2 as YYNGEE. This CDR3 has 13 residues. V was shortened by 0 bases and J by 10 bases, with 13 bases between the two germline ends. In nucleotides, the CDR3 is TGTGCCAGCAGCGTAGACGGGTCAGGGGCCTACACCTTC. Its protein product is CASSVDGSGAYTF.